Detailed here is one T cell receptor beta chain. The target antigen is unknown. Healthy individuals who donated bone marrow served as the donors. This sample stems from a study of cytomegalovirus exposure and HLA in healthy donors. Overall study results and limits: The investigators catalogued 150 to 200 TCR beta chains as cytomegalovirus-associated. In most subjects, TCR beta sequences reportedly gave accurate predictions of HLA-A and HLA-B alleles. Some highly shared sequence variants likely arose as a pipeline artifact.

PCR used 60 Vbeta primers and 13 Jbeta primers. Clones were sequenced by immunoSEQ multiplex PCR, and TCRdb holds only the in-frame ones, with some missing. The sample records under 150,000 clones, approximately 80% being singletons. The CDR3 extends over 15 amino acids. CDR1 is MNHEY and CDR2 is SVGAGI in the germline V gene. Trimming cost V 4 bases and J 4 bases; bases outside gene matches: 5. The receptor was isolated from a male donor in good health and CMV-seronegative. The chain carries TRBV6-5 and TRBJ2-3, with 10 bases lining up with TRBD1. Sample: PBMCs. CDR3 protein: CASSSPGQGSDTQYF. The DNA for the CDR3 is TGTGCCAGCAGTTCCCCGGGACAGGGGTCAGATACGCAGTATTTT.